These T cell receptor beta chains were read from a single sample in a study of blood T cell repertoires in COVID-19. Profiling relied on immunoSEQ multiplex PCR, and the TCRdb table lists in-frame clones only, not all of them. This table holds roughly 350,000 clones, roughly nine tenths found once. The sample taken for sequencing was PBMCs or T cells enriched from blood (not recorded which). The source of these receptors is a woman aged 25 to 39 who had recovered from COVID-19. CDR3s include the opening cysteine and the closing phenylalanine or tryptophan. The D gene is left open where the match is weak. Size is stated for part of the rows, as once, few or many counts, or as a class when the clone is expanded.

>.|TRBJ2-2|.|TRBV7-9
CASSLRGSTGELFF
TGTGCCAGCTCGCTGCGCGGCTCGACCGGGGAGCTGTTTTTT
>.|TRBJ1-2|.|TRBV6-6
CASSPPFAGESNYGYTF
TGTGCCAGCAGTCCCCCCTTCGCAGGGGAATCAAACTATGGCTACACCTTC
>.|TRBJ2-1|.|TRBV28
CASSSLSSYNEQFF
TGTGCCAGCAGTTCACTTTCCTCCTACAATGAGCAGTTCTTC
>.|TRBJ1-1|.|TRBV18
CASSPGQNTEAFF
TGTGCCAGCTCACCGGGACAGAACACTGAAGCTTTCTTT
>once|TRBJ1-2|.|TRBV28
CASTALGVGYTF
TGTGCCAGCACTGCCCTCGGGGTCGGCTACACCTTC
>.|TRBJ2-6|.|TRBV7-7
CASSQGQPSSGANVLTF
TGTGCTAGCAGCCAAGGACAGCCTTCCTCTGGGGCCAACGTCCTGACTTTC
>.|TRBJ2-1|TRBD2|TRBV27
CASSHTSGTSYNEQFF
TGTGCCAGCAGCCACACTAGCGGGACCTCCTACAATGAGCAGTTCTTC
>.|TRBJ2-7|.|TRBV9
CASSATALSSYEQYF
TGTGCCAGCAGCGCGACAGCTCTGAGCTCCTACGAGCAGTACTTC
>.|TRBJ1-5|TRBD1|TRBV2
CASSEATGVRDQPQHF
TGTGCCAGCAGTGAAGCAACAGGGGTGAGGGATCAGCCCCAGCATTTT
>.|TRBJ1-2|TRBD1|TRBV19
CASTQTGTALYGYTF
TGTGCCAGTACTCAAACCGGGACAGCTCTCTATGGCTACACCTTC
>.|TRBJ1-1|.|TRBV14
CASSQRSGTEAFF
TGTGCCAGCAGCCAAAGGTCGGGGACTGAAGCTTTCTTT
>.|TRBJ1-2|TRBD1|TRBV10-3
CAISESRGLSYGYTF
TGTGCCATCAGTGAGTCCAGGGGGCTGAGCTATGGCTACACCTTC
>.|TRBJ2-1|.|TRBV7-2
CASSLAVGEGEQFF
TGTGCCAGCAGCTTAGCGGTGGGAGAGGGTGAGCAGTTCTTC
>.|TRBJ1-2|.|TRBV6-5
CASSYSEARSGYGYTF
TGTGCCAGCAGTTACTCGGAGGCGAGGAGCGGCTATGGCTACACCTTC
>.|TRBJ2-1|TRBD1|TRBV10-3
CAISDGQGGGEQFF
TGTGCCATCAGTGACGGACAGGGGGGAGGTGAGCAGTTCTTC
>.|TRBJ2-1|.|TRBV6-6
CASSLLTGADYNEQFF
TGTGCCAGCAGCCTCCTCACAGGCGCGGATTACAATGAGCAGTTCTTC
>.|TRBJ1-6|.|TRBV6-2/TRBV6-3
CASSYSSVDSPLHF
TGTGCCAGCAGTTACTCATCAGTCGATTCACCCCTCCACTTT
>.|TRBJ2-7|TRBD2|TRBV7-9
CASSLRLAGDEQYF
TGTGCCAGCAGCTTAAGACTAGCGGGAGACGAGCAGTACTTC
>.|TRBJ2-1|TRBD2|TRBV7-8
CASSSTSGGASYNEQFF
TGTGCCAGCAGCTCCACTAGCGGGGGGGCATCCTACAATGAGCAGTTCTTC
>.|TRBJ1-4|TRBD1|TRBV28
CASSLTGGNEKLFF
TGTGCCAGCAGTTTAACAGGGGGGAATGAAAAACTGTTTTTT
>.|TRBJ2-7|.|TRBV6-2/TRBV6-3
CASSYSVARGYEQYF
TGTGCCAGCAGTTACAGTGTAGCTCGGGGCTACGAGCAGTACTTC
>.|TRBJ2-4|TRBD2|TRBV2
CASRPGLVKNIQYF
TGTGCCAGCAGACCCGGACTAGTCAAAAACATTCAGTACTTC
>.|TRBJ2-2|.|TRBV7-8
CASSHRAGTNTGELFF
TGTGCCAGCAGCCATAGAGCCGGGACTAACACCGGGGAGCTGTTTTTT
>.|TRBJ2-2|TRBD2|TRBV19
CASSNGLAGEPGELFF
TGTGCCAGTAGTAACGGACTAGCGGGAGAGCCCGGGGAGCTGTTTTTT
>.|TRBJ2-7|.|TRBV5-1
CASSQSYEQYF
TGCGCCAGCAGCCAATCCTACGAGCAGTACTTC
>.|TRBJ2-2|.|TRBV11-2
CASSSSRVPGELFF
TGTGCCAGCAGCTCAAGCAGGGTCCCCGGGGAGCTGTTTTTT
>.|TRBJ1-2|TRBD1|TRBV6-2/TRBV6-3
CASSDYPGTDHYGYTF
TGTGCCAGCAGCGATTACCCCGGGACAGATCACTATGGCTACACCTTC
>.|TRBJ2-1|.|TRBV5-1
CASSWPEGIPYNEQFF
TGCGCCAGCAGCTGGCCGGAGGGGATACCCTACAATGAGCAGTTCTTC
>once|TRBJ2-3|.|TRBV10-3
CAPSPGGRLDTQYF
TGTGCCCCTAGCCCGGGTGGGAGATTGGATACGCAGTATTTT
>.|TRBJ2-5|TRBD2|TRBV28
CASREGLAGKTQYF
TGTGCCAGCAGGGAGGGACTAGCGGGAAAGACCCAGTACTTC
>.|TRBJ2-7|TRBD1|TRBV7-9
CASSLPGTEPYEQYF
TGTGCCAGCAGCTTACCGGGGACAGAACCCTACGAGCAGTACTTC
>.|TRBJ1-1|TRBD1|TRBV27
CASSWGTGTEAFF
TGTGCCAGCAGCTGGGGGACAGGCACTGAAGCTTTCTTT
>.|TRBJ1-3|.|TRBV10-3
CAIQGSGNTIYF
TGTGCCATCCAGGGTTCTGGAAACACCATATATTTT
>.|TRBJ2-7|.|TRBV12-3/TRBV12-4
CASSRGPYEQYF
TGTGCCAGCAGTCGGGGTCCCTACGAGCAGTACTTC
>.|TRBJ2-7|.|TRBV7-8
CASSPGGPSYEQYF
TGTGCCAGCAGCCCCGGAGGGCCCTCCTACGAGCAGTACTTC
>.|TRBJ1-1|TRBD1|TRBV19
CASSMSDRGITEAFF
TGTGCCAGTAGTATGAGTGACAGGGGGATCACTGAAGCTTTCTTT
>.|TRBJ1-1|TRBD1|TRBV11-3
CASSNPGQGNTEAFF
TGTGCCAGCAGCAACCCGGGACAGGGAAACACTGAAGCTTTCTTT
>.|TRBJ2-2|TRBD2|TRBV7-8
CASSLGLAGARSTGELFF
TGTGCCAGCAGCTTAGGTCTAGCGGGGGCCCGATCCACCGGGGAGCTGTTTTTT
>few|TRBJ2-7|.|TRBV4-3
CASSQGPGTYEQYF
TGCGCCAGCAGCCAAGGGCCAGGGACCTACGAGCAGTACTTC
>.|TRBJ1-3|.|TRBV2
CASSEGLPGNTIYF
TGTGCCAGCAGTGAAGGGCTCCCGGGAAACACCATATATTTT
>.|TRBJ1-2|TRBD1|TRBV6-6
CASSYMQGAYQDGYTF
TGTGCCAGCAGTTACATGCAGGGGGCGTACCAAGATGGCTACACCTTC
>.|TRBJ2-2|.|TRBV29-1
CSAETGNTGELFF
TGCAGCGCTGAGACAGGGAACACCGGGGAGCTGTTTTTT
>.|TRBJ1-5|.|TRBV19
CASSIAVWEDHQPQHF
TGTGCCAGTAGTATAGCCGTATGGGAGGACCATCAGCCCCAGCATTTT
>.|TRBJ2-7|TRBD2|TRBV10-3
CAISARTSGSTAYEQYF
TGTGCCATCAGTGCCCGGACTAGCGGGAGCACAGCCTACGAGCAGTACTTC
>.|TRBJ2-1|TRBD2|TRBV30
CAWSSGTSVYNEQFF
TGTGCCTGGAGTTCCGGGACTAGCGTCTACAATGAGCAGTTCTTC
>.|TRBJ1-6|TRBD1|TRBV27
CASSSGQGAQAVHF
TGTGCCAGCAGTTCCGGCCAGGGGGCCCAGGCTGTCCACTTT
>few|TRBJ1-4|TRBD1|TRBV7-9
CASSRGQSNEKLFF
TGTGCCAGCAGCCGGGGACAGAGTAATGAAAAACTGTTTTTT